Shown below are 18 T cell receptor beta chains from a single sample sequenced in a study of T cells in Graves' hyperthyroidism and ophthalmopathy. Template material for amplifying TCR beta CDR3 regions consisted of RNA transcripts. HTBI primers were employed in a first-round RT-PCR of the TCR CDR3. TCRdb re-derived calls from the multiplex PCR reads in MiXCR, one entry per CDR3 protein. The top ten hold 25% to 30% of the sample, which has about 280,000 distinct CDR3 sequences, 20% to 30% seen once. The material sequenced was blood. The receptor set was obtained from a man in his forties with Graves' hyperthyroidism that later progressed to Graves' ophthalmopathy.

This clonotype was observed at least ten times. The chain's CDR3 is CASSQEEGTLSYEQYF. As DNA, the CDR3 is TGTGCCAGCAGCCAGGAAGAAGGGACACTCTCCTACGAGCAGTACTTC. This chain joins TRBV4-2 and TRBJ2-7, with a possible D match to TRBD1 (6 bases). From germline, CDR1 is LGHNA and CDR2 YNFKEQ. Trimming removed 3 bases at V and 0 bases at J, with 15 bases between. This CDR3 spans 16 amino acids.

The CDR3 region is CASSNSGAGSYEQYF. The CDR3 DNA reads TGTGCCAGCAGTAATTCCGGGGCCGGATCCTACGAGCAGTACTTC. The rearrangement joins TRBV28 to TRBJ2-7, with D perhaps given as TRBD1 or TRBD2 (5 bases each). The CDR3 runs 15 residues. V lost 5 bases to trimming and J lost 1 base, with 15 bases between them. CDR1 is MDHEN and CDR2 is SYDVKM in the germline V gene.

Ten or more counts support this clonotype. The J gene is TRBJ1-1, the V gene TRBV5-1; tentative D call: TRBD1 (6 bases). The CDR3 extends over 19 amino acids. The V gene's germline CDR1 is SGHRS and CDR2 YFSETQ. Deletions cut 0 bases from V and 4 bases from J, with 25 bases between. This CDR3 is CASSLGLGGGRGRSTEAFF. DNA for the CDR3: TGCGCCAGCAGCTTGGGTTTGGGTGGGGGGCGAGGGAGAAGCACTGAAGCTTTCTTT.

The rearrangement joins TRBV27 to TRBJ1-1; 9 bases are a match to TRBD1. Trimming removed 6 bases from V and 0 bases from J; junction bases left unmatched: 8. The V gene's germline CDR1 is MNHEY and CDR2 SMNVEV (reference sequence). This CDR3 spans 16 amino acids. CDR3 nucleotides: TGTGCCAGCAGCGCCACAGGGGGCAGAATGAACACTGAAGCTTTCTTT. Translated: CASSATGGRMNTEAFF.

The genes are TRBV6-2 or TRBV6-3 and TRBJ2-7, with 8 bases matching TRBD2. Germline CDR1 MNHEY, CDR2 SVGEGT. V trimming: 10 bases; J trimming: 2 bases; junction bases outside the gene matches: 10. The CDR3 extends over 14 amino acids. The CDR3 is CATRRAGVAYEQYF. The CDR3, as DNA: TGTGCCACACGGAGAGCGGGAGTGGCCTACGAGCAGTACTTC.

This clonotype has ten or more counts. The gene calls are TRBV15 and TRBJ1-2; 9 positions match TRBD1. The germline V gene has CDR1 LNHNV and CDR2 YYDKDF (reference sequence). The CDR3 contains 14 residues. The J segment lost 5 bases and the V segment lost 3 bases, leaving 4 bases of the junction unmatched. The CDR3 here is CATSRGGTGYGYTF. In DNA, the CDR3 is TGTGCCACCAGCAGGGGGGGGACAGGGTATGGCTACACCTTC.

This clonotype appeared many times. The gene calls are TRBV12-3 or TRBV12-4 and TRBJ2-7; 12 bases are a match to TRBD2. This CDR3 spans 15 amino acids. V shed 4 bases and J 4 bases; nucleotides not matched to a gene: 5. CDR3 sequence: CASSYLAGGPYEQYF. The CDR3 DNA reads TGTGCCAGCAGTTATCTAGCGGGAGGGCCGTACGAGCAGTACTTC.

This clonotype came up many times. The V and J genes are TRBV5-1 and TRBJ1-1; tentatively, D is TRBD1 (5 bases). This CDR3 region has 15 residues. Deletions cut 3 bases from V and 4 bases from J, with 16 bases between. Germline V CDR1 and CDR2: SGHRS, YFSETQ. The CDR3 nucleotides are TGCGCCAGCAGCTGGGGTACTACGGGGCCCACTGAAGCTTTCTTT. It translates to CASSWGTTGPTEAFF.

This clonotype occurred a few times. The V and J genes are TRBV27 and TRBJ2-7; possibly TRBD1 for D (6 bases). V was pared by 5 bases and J by 2 bases, with 16 bases between. Germline lookup yields CDR1 MNHEY and CDR2 SMNVEV (reference sequence). There are 15 residues in the CDR3. Here the CDR3 DNA reads TGTGCCAGCAGTGATGGGCAGGGGATCGCCTACGAGCAGTACTTC. Its protein product is CASSDGQGIAYEQYF.

In this sample, this clonotype turned up many times. This sequence joins TRBV30 and TRBJ2-7, with 8 positions matching TRBD2. Germline CDR1 GTSNPN, CDR2 SVGIG (reference sequence). The CDR3 is 14 residues long. The V gene end was trimmed by 3 bases and the J gene end by 0 bases; junction bases not matched to a gene: 4. DNA for the CDR3: TGTGCCTGGAGGCACGGGAGGGACTCCTACGAGCAGTACTTC. Its translation is CAWRHGRDSYEQYF.

In this sample, this clonotype turned up a few times. This chain connects TRBV27 to TRBJ2-3; possible D gene TRBD2, 5 bases. This CDR3 region has 13 residues. The germline V and J ends were trimmed by 7 bases and 6 bases, with 14 bases remaining between them. The germline V gene has CDR1 MNHEY and CDR2 SMNVEV (reference sequence). DNA for the CDR3: TGTGCCAGCAAGGACTCGGGTTACGATACGCAGTATTTT. Residues: CASKDSGYDTQYF.

This clonotype was counted a single time. The germline gene is not matched at one end of the junction; a read error may be the cause. The genes are TRBV20-1 and TRBJ2-1; D is undetermined. Germline V gene data show CDR1 as DFQATT and CDR2 as SNEGSKA (reference sequence). The CDR3 has 9 amino acids. The CDR3 here is CSASVCYLF. DNA for the CDR3: TGCAGTGCTTCAGTTTGCTATCTCTTC.

At least ten counts were recorded for this clonotype. The rearrangement joins TRBV11-1 to TRBJ1-1; no clear D gene. Germline loops: CDR1 SGHAT, CDR2 FQDESV (reference sequence). The CDR3 length is 16 residues. V lost 1 base and J 2 bases, leaving 14 bases between the germline ends. The CDR3 here is CASSLVGIRHNTEAFF. The CDR3 DNA follows: TGTGCCAGCAGCTTAGTTGGGATCAGACATAACACTGAAGCTTTCTTT.

Many counts were recorded for this clonotype. This chain uses TRBV12-3 or TRBV12-4 with TRBJ2-2; D possibly matches TRBD1 or TRBD2 (5 bases each). This CDR3 region has 15 residues. Trimming stripped 5 bases from V and 1 base from J, with 11 bases between. The CDR3 coding sequence is TGTGCCAGCAGTGACAGCGGAAAGAACACCGGGGAGCTGTTTTTT. It yields the protein CASSDSGKNTGELFF.

This clonotype was detected ten times or more. This rearrangement joins TRBV12-3 or TRBV12-4 to TRBJ2-7; D perhaps matches TRBD1 (6 bases). This CDR3 is 13 amino acids long. Trimming removed 3 bases at V and 3 bases at J, with 9 bases between. CDR3 residues: CASSLAGDYEQYF. CDR3 sequence (DNA): TGTGCCAGCAGTTTGGCAGGGGACTACGAGCAGTACTTC.

The gene calls are TRBV2 and TRBJ2-7, with TRBD1 matching over 10 bases. The CDR3 length is 16 residues. Germline V CDR1 and CDR2: SNHLY, FYNNEI. V was pared by 5 bases and J by 3 bases, with 10 bases of the junction left unmatched. In DNA form, the CDR3 reads TGTGCCAGCAGTAGTGCCGATTGGGACAGGGGCTACGAGCAGTACTTC. It specifies CASSSADWDRGYEQYF.

This clonotype has a count of ten or more. The chain has TRBV19 and TRBJ2-4; possible D gene TRBD2, 6 bases. Germline CDR1 and CDR2: LNHDA and SQIVND (reference sequence). The CDR3 consists of 15 residues. The V and J ends lost 7 bases and 0 bases respectively, with 13 bases between them. This CDR3 is CASTSSGLAKNIQYF. The CDR3 coding sequence is TGTGCCAGTACGAGTAGCGGCCTAGCCAAAAACATTCAGTACTTC.

At least ten counts were recorded for this clonotype. The V call is TRBV6-4, the J call TRBJ1-5, with 8 positions matching TRBD1. CDR1 is MRHNA, CDR2 SNTAGT, per germline. V was clipped by 5 bases and J by 6 bases; unmatched bases: 3. There are 13 residues in the CDR3. The CDR3, as DNA: TGTGCCAGCAGTACAGGGGGTGGTCAGCCCCAGCATTTT. Protein sequence: CASSTGGGQPQHF.